This T cell receptor beta chain was captured by sequencing in a study of cytomegalovirus exposure and HLA in healthy donors. Study conclusions and caveats: Reportedly, TCR beta sequences accurately predicted HLA-A and HLA-B alleles in most subjects.

This PCR relied on a set of 60 Vbeta primers and 13 Jbeta primers. Using immunoSEQ multiplex PCR, the repertoire was profiled, and TCRdb retains in-frame clones only, with some absent. Of about 120,000 clones listed, around a tenth are singletons. This clone was detected only a few times. Antigen specificity is unknown. Sequencing was carried out using PBMCs. This TCR derives from a man aged 25-45 years in good health and CMV-seronegative.

The CDR3 DNA sequence: TGCGCCAGCAGCTTGGGACAGGGGTTTTCTGAAGCTTTCTTT. Translation gives CASSLGQGFSEAFF. The rearrangement links TRBV5-1 to TRBJ1-1; 8 bases are shared with TRBD1. The CDR3 length is 14 residues. V trimming: 0 bases; J trimming: 6 bases; junction bases outside the gene matches: 4. CDR1 SGHRS and CDR2 YFSETQ come from the germline V gene.